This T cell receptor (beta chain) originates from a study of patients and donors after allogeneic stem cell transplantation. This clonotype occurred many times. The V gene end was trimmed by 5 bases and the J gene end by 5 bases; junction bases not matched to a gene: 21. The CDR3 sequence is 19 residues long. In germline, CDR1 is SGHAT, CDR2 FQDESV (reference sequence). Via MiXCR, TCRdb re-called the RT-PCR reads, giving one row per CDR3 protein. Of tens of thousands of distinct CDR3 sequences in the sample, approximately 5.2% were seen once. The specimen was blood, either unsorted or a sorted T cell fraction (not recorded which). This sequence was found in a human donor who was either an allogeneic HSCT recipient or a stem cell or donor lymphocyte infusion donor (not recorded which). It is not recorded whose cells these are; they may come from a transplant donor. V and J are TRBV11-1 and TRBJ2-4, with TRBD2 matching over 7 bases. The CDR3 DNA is TGTGCCAGCAGCCCCAGACTACGCTCTTCCGCGGGGGTACAAAACATTCAGTACTTC. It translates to CASSPRLRSSAGVQNIQYF. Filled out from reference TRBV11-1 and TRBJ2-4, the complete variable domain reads EAEVAQSPRYKITEKSQAVAFWCDPISGHATLYWYRQILGQGPELLVQFQDESVVDDSQLPKDRFSAERLKGVDSTLKIQPAELGDSAMYLCASSPRLRSSAGVQNIQYFGAGTRLSVL.